This is a list of T cell receptor beta chains from one sample in a study of blood T cell repertoires in COVID-19. Profiled with immunoSEQ multiplex PCR; TCRdb holds only in-frame clones, not every one. The sample carries under 60,000 clones, approximately 87% recorded once. Sequencing was performed on peripheral blood. Receptors originate from a human donor in a cohort sampled during active COVID-19. The CDR3 runs from the conserved cysteine through the conserved F or W. D genes are given only for firm matches. Clone size is given for some rows only: seen once, a few or many times, or a class if the clone is expanded.

cdr3_length: 14; v_call: TRBV10-2; clone_size: -; d_call: TRBD1; j_call: TRBJ2-7; cdr3_aa: CASSDKGAGNEQYF; cdr3_nt: TGCGCCAGCAGTGATAAGGGGGCAGGGAATGAGCAGTACTTC
cdr3_length: 15; v_call: TRBV2; clone_size: few; d_call: TRBD1; j_call: TRBJ1-5; cdr3_aa: CASRKADRGDQPQHF; cdr3_nt: TGTGCCAGCCGCAAAGCGGACAGGGGCGACCAGCCCCAGCATTTT
cdr3_length: 16; v_call: TRBV3-1/TRBV3-2; clone_size: -; d_call: -; j_call: TRBJ2-3; cdr3_aa: CASSSWTGRNADTQYF; cdr3_nt: TGTGCCAGCAGCTCGTGGACGGGAAGGAATGCAGATACGCAGTATTTT
cdr3_length: 11; v_call: TRBV6-1; clone_size: -; d_call: -; j_call: TRBJ2-3; cdr3_aa: CASSDADTQYF; cdr3_nt: TGTGCCAGCAGTGACGCAGATACGCAGTATTTT
cdr3_length: 10; v_call: TRBV20-1; clone_size: -; d_call: -; j_call: TRBJ2-5; cdr3_aa: CSAQQETQYF; cdr3_nt: TGCAGTGCGCAGCAAGAGACCCAGTACTTC
cdr3_length: 17; v_call: TRBV6-2/TRBV6-3; clone_size: -; d_call: TRBD1; j_call: TRBJ1-5; cdr3_aa: CASSYAGGPEDNQPQHF; cdr3_nt: TGTGCCAGCAGTTATGCAGGGGGTCCGGAGGACAATCAGCCCCAGCATTTT
cdr3_length: 17; v_call: TRBV24-1; clone_size: once; d_call: -; j_call: TRBJ2-2; cdr3_aa: CATSPPPTGLNTGELFF; cdr3_nt: TGTGCCACCAGTCCTCCCCCGACAGGTCTGAACACCGGGGAGCTGTTTTTT
cdr3_length: 14; v_call: TRBV6-5; clone_size: -; d_call: TRBD1; j_call: TRBJ1-2; cdr3_aa: CASRATGGSGGYTF; cdr3_nt: TGTGCCAGCAGGGCCACAGGGGGCAGCGGTGGCTACACCTTC
cdr3_length: 16; v_call: TRBV7-2; clone_size: -; d_call: -; j_call: TRBJ1-6; cdr3_aa: CASSLAPPAVDSPLHF; cdr3_nt: TGTGCCAGCAGCTTAGCCCCACCCGCAGTCGATTCACCCCTCCACTTT
cdr3_length: 15; v_call: TRBV6-6; clone_size: -; d_call: -; j_call: TRBJ2-7; cdr3_aa: CASSLQRSLSYEQYF; cdr3_nt: TGTGCCAGCAGTTTACAGAGAAGCCTATCCTACGAGCAGTACTTC
cdr3_length: 16; v_call: TRBV9; clone_size: -; d_call: -; j_call: TRBJ1-1; cdr3_aa: CASSVAPQGVNTEAFF; cdr3_nt: TGTGCCAGCAGCGTAGCGCCACAGGGTGTGAACACTGAAGCTTTCTTT